The 21 T cell receptor beta chains below all came from one sample that was sequenced in a study of OX40 agonist ivuxolimab in advanced cancers. The data were produced by immunoSEQ multiplex PCR, yet TCRdb's version contains in-frame clones alone and is incomplete. The sample consists of roughly 64,000 clones, around 93% of them appearing once. The sample was CD4+ or CD8+ T cells sorted from blood, taken in a trial of the OX40 agonist ivuxolimab. Receptors were obtained from an adult with an advanced solid tumor such as melanoma, head and neck, liver or kidney cancer.

This chain uses TRBV4-1 with TRBJ2-1; D call uncertain. The CDR3 has 16 residues. The V gene lost 5 bases and the J gene lost 1 base, with 15 bases spanning the gap. Germline-derived CDR1 and CDR2 are MGHRA and YSYEKL. The chain's CDR3 is CASSDLTASSYNEQFF. In nucleotides, the CDR3 is TGCGCCAGCAGCGACTTGACGGCTTCTTCCTACAATGAGCAGTTCTTC.

The rearrangement links TRBV19 to TRBJ1-1; D possibly corresponds to TRBD1 (5 bases). The CDR3 loop spans 15 amino acids. Germline CDR1 LNHDA, CDR2 SQIVND (reference sequence). Trimming cost V 5 bases and J 0 bases, with 13 bases left between them. This CDR3 is CASSFYGHLNTEAFF. The CDR3 DNA is TGTGCCAGTAGTTTCTACGGACACCTGAACACTGAAGCTTTCTTT.

A note on this clone: Distinct nucleotide sequences in the sample also encode this CDR3. V is TRBV11-2 and J is TRBJ2-7; D remains ambiguous. V was pared by 1 base and J by 2 bases, with 12 bases between. This CDR3 spans 15 amino acids. Germline values: CDR1 SGHAT, CDR2 FQNNGV. As DNA, the CDR3 is TGTGCCAGCAGCTTAGGGGGTTGGTCCCCCTACGAGCAGTACTTC. It is translated as CASSLGGWSPYEQYF.

The rearrangement uses TRBV27 and TRBJ1-5; 7 positions agree with TRBD1. The CDR3 has 15 amino acids. Germline loops: CDR1 MNHEY, CDR2 SMNVEV (reference sequence). V shed 5 bases and J 4 bases; nucleotides not matched to a gene: 8. In DNA, the CDR3 is TGTGCCAGCAGTCGACAGGGCGAGATGAATCAGCCCCAGCATTTT. It specifies CASSRQGEMNQPQHF.

This clone was seen more than once but under ten times. V gene TRBV11-2 combines with J gene TRBJ2-2; 11 nucleotides line up with TRBD2. Trimming removed 5 bases from V and 6 bases from J; junction bases left unmatched: 5. The CDR3 has 15 residues. Germline assignment: CDR1 SGHAT and CDR2 FQNNGV. For the CDR3, the DNA is TGTGCCAGCAGCACCGGGACTAGCGGATCCGGGGAGCTGTTTTTT. This gives the protein CASSTGTSGSGELFF.

J is TRBJ1-2 and V is TRBV19, with unresolved D. V lost 3 bases and J 4 bases, leaving 18 bases between the germline ends. This CDR3 comprises 16 residues. Germline lookup yields CDR1 LNHDA and CDR2 SQIVND (reference sequence). The chain's CDR3 is CASSMVSDPRAYGYTF. DNA for the CDR3: TGTGCCAGTAGTATGGTGTCCGACCCGAGGGCCTATGGCTACACCTTC.

The genes are TRBV18 and TRBJ2-7; a possible D gene is TRBD1 (5 bases). Germline V gene data show CDR1 as KGHSH and CDR2 as LQKENI. The CDR3 runs 15 residues. Trimming removed 3 bases at V and 3 bases at J, with 15 bases between. Written as DNA, the CDR3 is TGTGCCAGCTCACCTCGGGCAGGGTTCCTCTACGAGCAGTACTTC. Protein sequence: CASSPRAGFLYEQYF.

This clone was detected only once. J is TRBJ2-7 and V is TRBV6-1; 7 bases agree with TRBD1. Trimming took 10 bases from V and 3 from J; bases not matched to a gene: 6. The CDR3 runs 12 residues. CDR1 is MNHNS and CDR2 is SASEGT in the germline V gene. CDR3 nucleotides: TGTGCCACTTATCGGGACAGCTACGAGCAGTACTTC. Translation gives CATYRDSYEQYF.

The rearrangement links TRBV7-8 to TRBJ2-7; 12 bases match TRBD2. V gave up 4 bases and J gave up 4 bases; unmatched junction bases: 5. This CDR3 spans 15 amino acids. CDR1 is SGHVS, CDR2 FQNEAQ, per germline. CDR3 region: CASSSLAGGPYEQYF. Here the CDR3 DNA reads TGTGCCAGCAGCTCTCTAGCGGGAGGGCCATACGAGCAGTACTTC.

This clone was detected once. This chain joins TRBV19 and TRBJ2-6; D not certain. V was shortened by 7 bases and J by 1 base, with 5 bases between the two germline ends. CDR1 and CDR2 (germline): LNHDA, SQIVND (reference sequence). The CDR3 contains 13 residues. The CDR3 is CASTFSGANVLTF. Here the CDR3 DNA reads TGTGCCAGTACCTTTTCTGGGGCCAACGTCCTGACTTTC.

V gene TRBV27 combines with J gene TRBJ2-3; 8 positions match TRBD2. Germline V gene lookup returns CDR1 MNHEY and CDR2 SMNVEV (reference sequence). J lost 1 base, V lost 3 bases, and 3 bases had no gene match. The CDR3 sequence is 15 residues long. The CDR3, as DNA: TGTGCCAGCAGTTTCGGGGGGGGGTGCACAGATACGCAGTATTTT. Residues: CASSFGGGCTDTQYF.

A few counts support this clone. The chain couples TRBV19 to TRBJ1-1, with no clear D. Germline loops: CDR1 LNHDA, CDR2 SQIVND (reference sequence). The CDR3 has 12 amino acids. V lost 8 bases, J lost 5 bases, and 12 bases lay in between. The CDR3 DNA follows: TGTGCCAGTGGCAGCTTGGGAACTGAAGCTTTCTTT. Amino acid sequence: CASGSLGTEAFF.

V usage is TRBV6-5 and J usage is TRBJ2-2; possibly TRBD1 or TRBD2 for D (6 bases each). The CDR3 length is 16 residues. The V and J ends lost 0 bases and 4 bases respectively, with 12 bases between them. Germline V gene data show CDR1 as MNHEY and CDR2 as SVGAGI. The CDR3 here is CASSYSRGVLTGELFF. The CDR3, as DNA: TGTGCCAGCAGTTACTCGAGGGGGGTGCTCACCGGGGAGCTGTTTTTT.

This chain links TRBV28 with TRBJ2-1, with 11 bases identical to TRBD1. J was trimmed by 12 bases and V by 5 bases; bases with no gene match: 9. The CDR3 totals 14 residues. Germline V CDR1 and CDR2: MDHEN, SYDVKM. The CDR3 DNA is TGTGCCAGCAGTCCGGGACAGGGGGATAAAGGGCAGTTCTTC. Translation gives CASSPGQGDKGQFF.

The rearrangement joins TRBV9 to TRBJ2-7, with 7 bases identical to TRBD2. The CDR3 loop spans 15 amino acids. Germline CDR1 reads SGDLS; CDR2 reads YYNGEE. The V and J ends lost 0 bases and 6 bases, in that order; junction bases with no gene match: 9. For the CDR3, the DNA is TGTGCCAGCAGCGTAGGAGGGGAGCGGGGTGGCGAGCAGTACTTC. It codes for CASSVGGERGGEQYF.

The J gene is TRBJ2-7, the V gene TRBV6-5; D is perhaps TRBD1 (6 bases). Germline-derived CDR1 and CDR2 are MNHEY and SVGAGI. This CDR3 has 15 residues. Trimming stripped 4 bases from V and 2 bases from J, with 15 bases between. The CDR3 region is CASSWAGRGPYEQYF. For the CDR3, the DNA is TGTGCCAGCAGTTGGGCCGGCAGGGGTCCCTACGAGCAGTACTTC.

The V and J genes are TRBV7-9 and TRBJ2-3; D unresolved. The germline gives CDR1 SEHNR, CDR2 FQNEAQ (reference sequence). CDR3 size: 10 residues. In DNA form, the CDR3 reads TGTGGGGTGAGCACAGATACGCAGTATTTT. As protein: CGVSTDTQYF.

The V gene is TRBV29-1, the J gene TRBJ2-1; D ambiguous. This CDR3 spans 12 amino acids. Germline CDR1 SQVTM, CDR2 ANQGSEA. The ends were cut back, 7 bases at V and 8 bases at J, with 15 bases in the middle. CDR3 sequence (DNA): TGCAGCGCCAAACTACGAGGCCATGAGCAGTTCTTC. Amino acids: CSAKLRGHEQFF.

This clone came up once. The genes are TRBV10-3 and TRBJ2-1, with 7 bases that match TRBD2. Trimming at V came to 0 bases and at J to 9 bases, leaving 5 bases not matched to a gene. CDR3 length: 14 amino acids. Germline CDR1 and CDR2: ENHRY and SYGVKD. The chain's CDR3 is CAISESGRAGEQFF. The DNA of the CDR3 is TGTGCCATCAGTGAGTCAGGGAGGGCGGGTGAGCAGTTCTTC.

The CDR3 DNA is TGTGCCAGCAGCTTCCCCGGGGATGGAAACACCATATATTTT. Encoded protein: CASSFPGDGNTIYF. The rearrangement uses TRBV7-2 and TRBJ1-3, with D hard to call. The V gene lost 3 bases and the J gene lost 3 bases, with 9 bases spanning the gap. CDR3 length: 14 amino acids. The germline gives CDR1 SGHTA, CDR2 FQGNSA. The entire variable domain, with the rest obtained from reference TRBV7-2 and TRBJ1-3, is as follows: GAGVSQSPSNKVTEKGKDVELRCDPISGHTALYWYRQSLGQGLEFLIYFQGNSAPDKSGLPSDRFSAERTGGSVSTLTIQRTQQEDSAVYLCASSFPGDGNTIYFGEGSWLTVV.

This chain uses TRBV6-5 with TRBJ1-2, with 9 bases lining up with TRBD1. The CDR3 totals 15 residues. V dropped 6 bases and J dropped 0; count of bases not matched to a gene: 5. From germline, CDR1 is MNHEY and CDR2 SVGAGI. This chain's CDR3 is CASSFGQGTNYGYTF. The CDR3 region has the DNA TGTGCCAGCAGCTTCGGACAGGGGACTAACTATGGCTACACCTTC.